This is a list of T cell receptor beta chains from one sample in a study of T cells after yellow fever vaccination. In TCRdb, the 5' RACE reads were re-called with MiXCR into one record per CDR3 protein. The sample includes 450,000 to 550,000 distinct CDR3 sequences, approximately 21% of them seen just once. This specimen consisted of PBMCs, obtained 15 days after the yellow fever booster vaccination. Receptor source: a man aged 25-45 years who received the YFV17D yellow fever vaccine. CDR3s include the opening cysteine and the closing phenylalanine or tryptophan. D genes are given only for firm matches. Clone size is not always given. Where it is, it says once, few, many or a class for expanded clones.

CDR3 DNA,CDR3 protein,D gene,V gene,J gene,clone size
TGTGCCATCAGTGAGACCTTAGCCGCCTACGAGCAGTACTTC,CAISETLAAYEQYF,.,TRBV10-3,TRBJ2-7,.
TGTGCCAGCAGCCAAGACAGTGGTCAGCCCCAGCATTTT,CASSQDSGQPQHF,.,TRBV4-2,TRBJ1-5,.
TGTGCCAGCAGTGAGGAGCTAGCGTTGAACACCGGGGAGCTGTTTTTT,CASSEELALNTGELFF,.,TRBV6-4,TRBJ2-2,.
TGTGCCAGCAGTCCCCGAGAATACGAGCAGTACTTC,CASSPREYEQYF,.,TRBV12-3/TRBV12-4,TRBJ2-7,.
TGTGCCAGCAGTATCAGCCGGGACAGCAGAGGGAATGAGCAGTTCTTC,CASSISRDSRGNEQFF,TRBD1,TRBV12-3/TRBV12-4,TRBJ2-1,.
TGTGCCAGCAGCTCCCGAGCGGGCCTTGGAGAGACCCAGTACTTC,CASSSRAGLGETQYF,.,TRBV7-8,TRBJ2-5,.
TGTGCCACCAGCAGAGACGCGGGAAACCTCTACGAGCAGTACTTC,CATSRDAGNLYEQYF,.,TRBV15,TRBJ2-7,.
TGTGCCAGCAGCCCTACTCGACTGGCCGGGGAGCTGTTTTTT,CASSPTRLAGELFF,.,TRBV5-6,TRBJ2-2,.
TGTGCCAGCAGTGAACCCCCAGGGGAGACCCAGTACTTC,CASSEPPGETQYF,.,TRBV2,TRBJ2-5,.
TGTGCCAGCTCACCACCGCGGGGGCCTACCACTAACTATGGCTACACCTTC,CASSPPRGPTTNYGYTF,.,TRBV18,TRBJ1-2,.
TGTGCCACCAGTGATTTCGCGTTCGGACAGGGGTCCTACAATGAGCAGTTCTTC,CATSDFAFGQGSYNEQFF,TRBD1,TRBV24-1,TRBJ2-1,many
TGTGCCAGCAGGGCAGCTTCCTACAATGAGCAGTTCTTC,CASRAASYNEQFF,.,TRBV12-3/TRBV12-4,TRBJ2-1,.
TGTGCCAGCAGCTTAGCCACAGCGGGGTCTTCAGATACGCAGTATTTT,CASSLATAGSSDTQYF,TRBD2,TRBV7-2,TRBJ2-3,few
TGCGCCAGCAGCCAGACAGAGTCATACGAGCAGTACTTC,CASSQTESYEQYF,.,TRBV4-1,TRBJ2-7,few
TGCAGTGCTATCGCTAGGGGACAAGACACAGATACGCAGTATTTT,CSAIARGQDTDTQYF,.,TRBV20-1,TRBJ2-3,few
TGCAGCGCCGGACCCGTTGGGTACAATGAGCAGTTCTTC,CSAGPVGYNEQFF,.,TRBV29-1,TRBJ2-1,few
TGTGCCAGCAGTTTGGCTAGCGAGTTTGAGCAGTTCTTC,CASSLASEFEQFF,.,TRBV6-5,TRBJ2-1,.
TGTGCCAGCAGCCATTGGGCTCGGGTAGTTAGGCGGAATGAGCAGTTCTTC,CASSHWARVVRRNEQFF,.,TRBV7-8,TRBJ2-1,.
TGTGCCAGCAGTTACTCGGGGGGCGCGGTAGGAGAGCAGTACTTC,CASSYSGGAVGEQYF,.,TRBV6-2/TRBV6-3,TRBJ2-7,few
TGCGCCAGCAGCACTACCGGGCCACTGGGGGAAGCGCAGTATTTT,CASSTTGPLGEAQYF,.,TRBV5-1,TRBJ2-3,few
TGTGCCACCGAGGGAAGACGGAATGAGCAGTTCTTC,CATEGRRNEQFF,.,TRBV24-1,TRBJ2-1,.
TGTGCCAGCAGCTTGTTAACCGGGGCTCAGACCCAGTACTTC,CASSLLTGAQTQYF,.,TRBV7-8,TRBJ2-5,few
TGCGCCAGGAGGTGGGGGGCGCCGGGGACTGAAGCTTTCTTT,CARRWGAPGTEAFF,.,TRBV10-1,TRBJ1-1,.
TGCAGTGCCCCAAGGCGCCTAGCGGGAGGGGGTGAGCAGTTCTTC,CSAPRRLAGGGEQFF,TRBD2,TRBV20-1,TRBJ2-1,.
TGCAGTGCTACCCTAGCAGGAGTGACCTACGAGCAGTACTTC,CSATLAGVTYEQYF,.,TRBV20-1,TRBJ2-7,few
TGTGCCAGCAGCCAAGGTCTTGGGCAGCCCCAGCATTTT,CASSQGLGQPQHF,.,TRBV3-1,TRBJ1-5,.
TGCAGCGTGAGACGTAGCGGGCAAGAGACCCAGTACTTC,CSVRRSGQETQYF,TRBD2,TRBV29-1,TRBJ2-5,few
TGTGCCAGCAGTATCACACACCTCGGACTAGCGAACGCCTACAATGAGCAGTTCTTC,CASSITHLGLANAYNEQFF,TRBD2,TRBV6-2/TRBV6-3,TRBJ2-1,.
TGTGCCACCGAGGGGGGTTGGAACACCGGGGAGCTGTTTTTT,CATEGGWNTGELFF,.,TRBV7-2,TRBJ2-2,.
TGCGCCAGCAGCCAAGAAGATCTCCCCGGGGAGCTGTTTTTT,CASSQEDLPGELFF,.,TRBV4-3,TRBJ2-2,few
TGCAGCGTAACCGGGACTAGCGGGAGGAGTTCCTACGAGCAGTACTTC,CSVTGTSGRSSYEQYF,TRBD2,TRBV29-1,TRBJ2-7,.
TGTGCCACCAGCAGTGGGGACTTAGAAGCTTTCTTT,CATSSGDLEAFF,.,TRBV15,TRBJ1-1,.
TGCAGTGCTAGAGAGGACAGGGCCGCCTACGAGCAGTACTTC,CSAREDRAAYEQYF,TRBD1,TRBV20-1,TRBJ2-7,.
TGCAGTGCTTATGGGACTAGCGGGGGATCCTACGAGCAGTACTTC,CSAYGTSGGSYEQYF,TRBD2,TRBV20-1,TRBJ2-7,.
TGTGCCAGCAGAAGGGACCCAGCTAATGAGCAGTTCTTC,CASRRDPANEQFF,.,TRBV7-9,TRBJ2-1,.
TGTGCCAGCAGTTACTCGATATCGGGGGGGGAAGATACGCAGTATTTT,CASSYSISGGEDTQYF,TRBD2,TRBV6-5,TRBJ2-3,.
TGTGCCAGCAGTTCCCCCGGTGCGGGACTTTCCTACAATGAGCAGTTCTTC,CASSSPGAGLSYNEQFF,.,TRBV12-3/TRBV12-4,TRBJ2-1,few
TGTGCCAGCAGCCAAGGACTAGCGGACCGTTACGAGCAGTACTTC,CASSQGLADRYEQYF,TRBD2,TRBV16,TRBJ2-7,.
TGTGCCAGCAGCGTAGGGGGTGGGTTCACAGATACGCAGTATTTT,CASSVGGGFTDTQYF,.,TRBV9,TRBJ2-3,few
TGCGCCAGCATAGCTCCTAGCACAGATACGCAGTATTTT,CASIAPSTDTQYF,.,TRBV5-1,TRBJ2-3,few
TGCGCCAGCAGCTTGGAGTGGTTAAACACTGAAGCTTTCTTT,CASSLEWLNTEAFF,.,TRBV5-1,TRBJ1-1,few
TGCGCCAGCAGCCTGCGATGGGAGTACGGTTACGAGCAGTACTTC,CASSLRWEYGYEQYF,.,TRBV5-1,TRBJ2-7,.
TGTGCCAGCAGTTTGGTAGCGGGAGTACGGCCTGGGGAGCTGTTTTTT,CASSLVAGVRPGELFF,TRBD2,TRBV12-3/TRBV12-4,TRBJ2-2,.
TGTGCCAGCAGTGGAACCGGAGGGTTCAAAAACATTCAGTACTTC,CASSGTGGFKNIQYF,.,TRBV6-1,TRBJ2-4,.
TGCAGTGCTTCCCAGGGGGACAATGAGCAGTTCTTC,CSASQGDNEQFF,TRBD1,TRBV20-1,TRBJ2-1,many